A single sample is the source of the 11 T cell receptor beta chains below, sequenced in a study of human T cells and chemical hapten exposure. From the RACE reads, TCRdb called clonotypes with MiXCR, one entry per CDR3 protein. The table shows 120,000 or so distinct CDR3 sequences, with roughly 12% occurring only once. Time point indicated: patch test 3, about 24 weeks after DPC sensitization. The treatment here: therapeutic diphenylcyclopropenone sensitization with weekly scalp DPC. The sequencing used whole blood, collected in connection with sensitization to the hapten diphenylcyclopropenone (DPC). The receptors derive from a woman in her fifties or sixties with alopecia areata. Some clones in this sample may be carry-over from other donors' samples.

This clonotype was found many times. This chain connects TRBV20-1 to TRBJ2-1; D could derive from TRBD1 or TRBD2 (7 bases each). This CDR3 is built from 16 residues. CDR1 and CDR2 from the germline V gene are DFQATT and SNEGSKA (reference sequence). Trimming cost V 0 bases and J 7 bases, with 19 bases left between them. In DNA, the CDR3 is TGCAGTGCTAGAGATGTTGGGGGGGACAGAGGGAATGAGCAGTTCTTC. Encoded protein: CSARDVGGDRGNEQFF.

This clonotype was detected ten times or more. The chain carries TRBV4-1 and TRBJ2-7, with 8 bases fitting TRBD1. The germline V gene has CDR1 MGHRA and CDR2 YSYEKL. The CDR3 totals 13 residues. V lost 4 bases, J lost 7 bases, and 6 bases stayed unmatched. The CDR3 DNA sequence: TGCGCCAGCAGCCTCAGGACAGGGAATGAGCAGTACTTC. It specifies CASSLRTGNEQYF.

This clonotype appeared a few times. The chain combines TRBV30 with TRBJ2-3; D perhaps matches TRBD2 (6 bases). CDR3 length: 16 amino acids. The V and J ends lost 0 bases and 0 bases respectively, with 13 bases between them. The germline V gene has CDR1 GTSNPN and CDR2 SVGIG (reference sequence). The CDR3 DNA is TGTGCCTGGAGTGTACGGGCTAGCGCTAGCACAGATACGCAGTATTTT. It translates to CAWSVRASASTDTQYF.

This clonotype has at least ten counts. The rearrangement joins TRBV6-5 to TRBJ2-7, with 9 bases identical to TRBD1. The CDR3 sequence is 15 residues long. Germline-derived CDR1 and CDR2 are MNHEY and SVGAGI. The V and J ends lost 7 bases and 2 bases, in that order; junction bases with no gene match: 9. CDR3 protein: CASTSDRGGTYEQYF. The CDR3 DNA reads TGTGCCAGCACTTCAGACAGGGGGGGGACCTACGAGCAGTACTTC.

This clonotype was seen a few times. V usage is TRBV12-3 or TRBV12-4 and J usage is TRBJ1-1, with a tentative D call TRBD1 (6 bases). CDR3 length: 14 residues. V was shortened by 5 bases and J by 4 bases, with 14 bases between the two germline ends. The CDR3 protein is CASSLTGWGTEAFF. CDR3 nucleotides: TGTGCCAGCAGTCTGACAGGTTGGGGCACTGAAGCTTTCTTT.

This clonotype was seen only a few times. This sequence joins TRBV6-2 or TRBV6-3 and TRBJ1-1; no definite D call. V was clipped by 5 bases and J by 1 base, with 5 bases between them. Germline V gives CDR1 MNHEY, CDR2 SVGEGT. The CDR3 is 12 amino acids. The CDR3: CASSDTNTEAFF. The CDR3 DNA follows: TGTGCCAGCAGTGATACGAACACTGAAGCTTTCTTT.

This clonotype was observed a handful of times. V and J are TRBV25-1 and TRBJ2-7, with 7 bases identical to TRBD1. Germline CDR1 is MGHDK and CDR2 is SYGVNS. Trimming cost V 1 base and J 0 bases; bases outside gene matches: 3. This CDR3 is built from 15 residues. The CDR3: CASSELGQSSYEQYF. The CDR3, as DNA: TGTGCCAGCAGTGAATTGGGACAGAGCTCCTACGAGCAGTACTTC.

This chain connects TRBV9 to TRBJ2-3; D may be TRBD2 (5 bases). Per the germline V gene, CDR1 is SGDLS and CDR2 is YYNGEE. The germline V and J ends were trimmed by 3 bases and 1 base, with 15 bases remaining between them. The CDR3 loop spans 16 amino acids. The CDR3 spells CASSAATSSGTDTQYF. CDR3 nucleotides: TGTGCCAGCAGCGCCGCTACTAGTTCGGGCACAGATACGCAGTATTTT.

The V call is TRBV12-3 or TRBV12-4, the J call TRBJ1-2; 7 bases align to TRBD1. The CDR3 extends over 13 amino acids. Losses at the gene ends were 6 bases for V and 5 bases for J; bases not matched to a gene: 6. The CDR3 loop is CASSPQGGYGYTF. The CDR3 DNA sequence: TGTGCCAGCAGCCCCCAGGGGGGGTATGGCTACACCTTC.

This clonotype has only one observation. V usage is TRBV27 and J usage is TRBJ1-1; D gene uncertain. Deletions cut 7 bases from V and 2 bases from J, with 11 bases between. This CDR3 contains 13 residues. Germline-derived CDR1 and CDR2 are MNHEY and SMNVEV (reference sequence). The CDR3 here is CASNRAANTEAFF. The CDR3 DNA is TGTGCCAGCAACCGGGCGGCCAACACTGAAGCTTTCTTT.

CDR3 region: CASSPGEGAGANVLTF. CDR3 in DNA: TGTGCCAGCAGCCCCGGCGAGGGGGCTGGGGCCAACGTCCTGACTTTC. The J gene is TRBJ2-6, the V gene TRBV13; maybe TRBD1 (6 bases). Trimming stripped 5 bases from V and 2 bases from J, with 13 bases between. Germline values: CDR1 PRHDT, CDR2 FYEKMQ (reference sequence). The CDR3 contains 16 residues.